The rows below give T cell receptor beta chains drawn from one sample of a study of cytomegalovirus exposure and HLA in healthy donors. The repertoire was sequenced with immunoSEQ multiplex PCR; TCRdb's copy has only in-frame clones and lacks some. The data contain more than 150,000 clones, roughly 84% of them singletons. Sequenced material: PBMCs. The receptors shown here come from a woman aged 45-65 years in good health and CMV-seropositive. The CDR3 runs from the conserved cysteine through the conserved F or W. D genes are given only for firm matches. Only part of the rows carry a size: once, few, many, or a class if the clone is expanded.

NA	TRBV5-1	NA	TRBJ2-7	TGCGCCAGCAGCCCGGCGCGGGGTTCCAGATCGTCCTACGAGCAGTACTTC	CASSPARGSRSSYEQYF
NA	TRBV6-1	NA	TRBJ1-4	TGTGCCAGCAGGCCAGGATCCGTTGAAAAACTGTTTTTT	CASRPGSVEKLFF
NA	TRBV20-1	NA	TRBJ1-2	TGCAGTGCTAGAGCGGGGGAAATCTACACCTTC	CSARAGEIYTF
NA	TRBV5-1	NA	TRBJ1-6	TGCGCCAGCAGCTTGTCAACAGGAGCCCCAGATTCACCCCTCCACTTT	CASSLSTGAPDSPLHF
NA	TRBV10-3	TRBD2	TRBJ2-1	TGTGCCATCAGTCAAGGCGGGGGGGTTGGTGAGCAGTTCTTC	CAISQGGGVGEQFF
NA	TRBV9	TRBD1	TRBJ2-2	TGTGCCAGCAGCGTAGGGATGGGGACAGGGGGCCTCACCGGGGAGCTGTTTTTT	CASSVGMGTGGLTGELFF
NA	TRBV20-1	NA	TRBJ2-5	TGCAGTGCCCCGTTTAGCGAGACCCAGTACTTC	CSAPFSETQYF
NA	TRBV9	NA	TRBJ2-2	TGTGCCAGCAGCGTAGTCTCCGGGGAGCTGTTTTTT	CASSVVSGELFF
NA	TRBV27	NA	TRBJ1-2	TGTGCCAGCAGTTTCCGGAGCGGAGATAGGGGCTACACCTTC	CASSFRSGDRGYTF
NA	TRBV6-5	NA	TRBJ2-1	TGTGCCAGCAGACGTAGCGACAATGAGCAGTTCTTC	CASRRSDNEQFF
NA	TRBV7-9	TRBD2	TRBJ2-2	TGTGCCAGCAGCGTACTAGCGGGGGGGACCGGGGAGCTGTTTTTT	CASSVLAGGTGELFF
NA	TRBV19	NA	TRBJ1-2	TGTGCCAGTAAGGAGGGTGTGGGCTATGGCTACACCTTC	CASKEGVGYGYTF
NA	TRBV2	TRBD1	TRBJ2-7	TGTGCCAGCAAACAGGGGGGCTCCTACGAGCAGTACTTC	CASKQGGSYEQYF
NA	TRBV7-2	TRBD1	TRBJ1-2	TGTGCCAGCAGCTTAGGGGGACAGCCGCCGGTGGGCTACACCTTC	CASSLGGQPPVGYTF
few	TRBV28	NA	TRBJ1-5	TGTGCCAGCAGTCCCCCGTATAGCAATCAGCCCCAGCATTTT	CASSPPYSNQPQHF
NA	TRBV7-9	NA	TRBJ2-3	TGTGCCAGCAGCTCCCGGACAGATGAGTGGGATACGCAGTATTTT	CASSSRTDEWDTQYF
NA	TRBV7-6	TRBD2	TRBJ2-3	TGTGCCAGCAGCCCGGGACTAGCGGGGGGCCAGGATACGCAGTATTTT	CASSPGLAGGQDTQYF
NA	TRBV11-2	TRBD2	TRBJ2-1	TGTGCCAGCAGCCGAAAGGGACTAGCGGGGGACCACCCGTCGGAGCAGTTCTTC	CASSRKGLAGDHPSEQFF
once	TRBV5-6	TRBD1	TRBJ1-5	TGTGCCAGCAGCTACAGGGGTCCGGGTCAGCCCCAGCATTTT	CASSYRGPGQPQHF
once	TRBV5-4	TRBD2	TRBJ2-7	TGTGCCAGCAGCGGACAGCGGGGGGGCCTCACCGAGCAGTACTTC	CASSGQRGGLTEQYF
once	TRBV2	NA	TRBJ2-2	TGTGCCAGCAGTGGGCGGACTACCACCGGGGAGCTGTTTTTT	CASSGRTTTGELFF
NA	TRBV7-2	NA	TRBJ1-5	TGTGCCAGCAGCTTAGTGGAGAGGCAGCCCCAGCATTTT	CASSLVERQPQHF
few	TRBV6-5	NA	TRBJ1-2	TGTGCCAGCAGTTACGCGAGGCAAAACTATGGTTACACCTTC	CASSYARQNYGYTF
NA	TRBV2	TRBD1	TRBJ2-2	TGTGCCAGCCGAGACAGGGACAGGGGGTTAACCGGGGAGCTGTTTTTT	CASRDRDRGLTGELFF
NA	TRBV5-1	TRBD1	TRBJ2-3	TGCGCCAGCAGCTTAACAGGGGGCAAGGAAGATACGCAGTATTTT	CASSLTGGKEDTQYF
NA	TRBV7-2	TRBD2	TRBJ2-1	TGTGCCAGCAGCGCGGGACTAGCGGGGGTTGAGCAGTTCTTC	CASSAGLAGVEQFF
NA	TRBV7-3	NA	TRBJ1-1	TGTGCCAGCAGCTCATCAGTGAACACTGAAGCTTTCTTT	CASSSSVNTEAFF
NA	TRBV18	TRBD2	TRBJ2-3	TGTGCCAGCTCACCATTGCGGAAAAGCGGGGGGGCAGGAGATACGCAGTATTTT	CASSPLRKSGGAGDTQYF
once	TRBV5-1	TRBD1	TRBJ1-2	TGCGCCAGCAGCGACCGGGACAGGGGTGTATATGGCTACACCTTC	CASSDRDRGVYGYTF
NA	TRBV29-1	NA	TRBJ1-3	TGCAGCGTTGATAGAGGGGGGGAAAACACCATATATTTT	CSVDRGGENTIYF
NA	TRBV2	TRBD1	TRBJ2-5	TGTGCCAGCAGTGAATCGGGACAGAGGCGGGAGACCCAGTACTTC	CASSESGQRRETQYF
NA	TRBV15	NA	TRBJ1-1	TGTGCCACCTCCGCGGGGGGGACTGCCACTGAAGCTTTCTTT	CATSAGGTATEAFF
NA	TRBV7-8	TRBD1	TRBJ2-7	TGTGCCAGCAGCTCCGGACAGGGCCTCTACGAGCAGTACTTC	CASSSGQGLYEQYF
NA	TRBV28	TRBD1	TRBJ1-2	TGTGCCAGCAACGGGGACAGGGATTATGGCTACACCTTC	CASNGDRDYGYTF
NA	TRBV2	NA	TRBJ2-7	TGTGCCAGGTTCTACGAGCAGTACTTC	CARFYEQYF
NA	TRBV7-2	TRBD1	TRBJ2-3	TGTGCCAGCAGCTCTGGACAGGGGGCGAAAGATACGCAGTATTTT	CASSSGQGAKDTQYF
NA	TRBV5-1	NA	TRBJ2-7	TGCGCCAGCAGCTCCGGGACTCTCAACTACGAGCAGTACTTC	CASSSGTLNYEQYF
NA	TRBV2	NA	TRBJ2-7	TGTGCCAGCAGTGGGCCCTCTCCCTACGAGCAGTACTTC	CASSGPSPYEQYF
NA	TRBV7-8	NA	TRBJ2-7	TGTGCCAGCAGCACGAGACAGGGACTCGAGCAGTACTTC	CASSTRQGLEQYF
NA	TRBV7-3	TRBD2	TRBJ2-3	TGTGCCAGCAGCTTAAGAGCGGGGACCACAGATACGCAGTATTTT	CASSLRAGTTDTQYF
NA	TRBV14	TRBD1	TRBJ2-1	TGTGCCAGCAGCCAGTTCCCGGGACAGGGATTGGGGGAGCAGTTCTTC	CASSQFPGQGLGEQFF
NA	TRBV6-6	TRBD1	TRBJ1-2	TGTGCCAGCAGTTACGCGACAGGGGGCATAGGTGGCTACACCTTC	CASSYATGGIGGYTF
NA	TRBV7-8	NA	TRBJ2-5	TGTGCCAGCACCCCTATCCGGGAGACCCAGTACTTC	CASTPIRETQYF
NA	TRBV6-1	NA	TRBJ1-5	TGTGCCAGCATGTCTACAGGGTATCAGCCCCAGCATTTT	CASMSTGYQPQHF
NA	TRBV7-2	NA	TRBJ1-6	TGTGCCAGCAGCTTAGCGAGGAACAGGGTCGATTCACCCCTCCACTTT	CASSLARNRVDSPLHF
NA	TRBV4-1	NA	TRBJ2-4	TGCGCCAGCAGCCAAGACCCTCAAGCGGGAGCCAAAAACATTCAGTACTTC	CASSQDPQAGAKNIQYF
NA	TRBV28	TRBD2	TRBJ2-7	TGTGCCACCAGACGACTAGCGGGGGGCGACGAGCAGTACTTC	CATRRLAGGDEQYF
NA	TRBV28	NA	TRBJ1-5	TGTGCCAGCAGCACAGATCAGCCCCAGCATTTT	CASSTDQPQHF
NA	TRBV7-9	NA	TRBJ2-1	TGTTCCAGCAGCATAGACGGCAGGGGGGCCTACAATGAGCAGTTCTTC	CSSSIDGRGAYNEQFF
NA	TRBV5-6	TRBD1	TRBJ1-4	TGTGCCAGCAGCTTGGGCGGGACAGAAGAAAAACTGTTTTTT	CASSLGGTEEKLFF